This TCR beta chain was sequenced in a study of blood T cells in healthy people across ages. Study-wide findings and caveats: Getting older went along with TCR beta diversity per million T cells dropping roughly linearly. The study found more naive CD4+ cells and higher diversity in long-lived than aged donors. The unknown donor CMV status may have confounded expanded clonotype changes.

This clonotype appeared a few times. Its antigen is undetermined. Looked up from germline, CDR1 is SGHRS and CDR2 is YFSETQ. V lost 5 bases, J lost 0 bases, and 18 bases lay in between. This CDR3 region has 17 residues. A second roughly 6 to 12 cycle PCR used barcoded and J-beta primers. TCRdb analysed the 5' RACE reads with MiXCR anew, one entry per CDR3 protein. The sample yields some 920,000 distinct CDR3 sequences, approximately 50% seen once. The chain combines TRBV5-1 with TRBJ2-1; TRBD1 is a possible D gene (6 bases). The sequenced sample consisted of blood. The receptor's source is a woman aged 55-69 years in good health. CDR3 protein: CASSPNYRDISYNEQFF. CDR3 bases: TGCGCCAGCAGTCCAAACTACAGGGATATCTCCTACAATGAGCAGTTCTTC.